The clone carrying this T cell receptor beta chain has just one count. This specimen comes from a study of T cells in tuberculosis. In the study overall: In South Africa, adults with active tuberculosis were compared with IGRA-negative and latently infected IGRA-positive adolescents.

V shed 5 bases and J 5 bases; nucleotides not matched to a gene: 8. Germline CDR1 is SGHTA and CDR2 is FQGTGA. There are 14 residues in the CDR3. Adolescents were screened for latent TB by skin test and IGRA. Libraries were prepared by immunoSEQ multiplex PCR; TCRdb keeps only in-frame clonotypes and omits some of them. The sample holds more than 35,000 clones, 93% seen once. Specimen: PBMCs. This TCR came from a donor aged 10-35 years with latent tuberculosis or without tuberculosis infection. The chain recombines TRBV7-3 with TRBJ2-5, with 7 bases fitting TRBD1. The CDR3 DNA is TGTGCCAGCAGCGCAACAGGGGCAAGGGAGACCCAGTACTTC. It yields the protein CASSATGARETQYF.